The text below deals with one T cell receptor beta chain. Methods used by the authors: It was from reference gene primer amplification that nucleated cell counts were estimated. Method: immunoSEQ multiplex PCR; TCRdb's copy keeps in-frame clones and lacks some. The DNA was the basis for D and trimming; V, J and clone size are from that table. The table records 250,000 to 300,000 clones, 80% to 90% of them present only once. This sample was included in a study of blood T cell repertoires in COVID-19. In the study overall: The cDNA or gDNA used as material had been derived from T cells, B-cell-depleted T cells, or PBMCs.

The CDR3 spans 15 residues. CDR1 is SGHNT and CDR2 is YYREEE in the germline V gene (reference sequence). V trimming: 4 bases; J trimming: 5 bases; junction bases outside the gene matches: 10. V is TRBV5-4 and J is TRBJ2-5; 8 bases match TRBD2. The sequence came from an older woman with acute or convalescent COVID-19. Specimen: peripheral blood. DNA for the CDR3: TGTGCCAGCAGCCTTAGGAGCGGGGGTGGTGAGACCCAGTACTTC. Translating gives CASSLRSGGGETQYF.